This T cell receptor beta chain emerged from a study of T-cell reconstitution after alpha-beta-depleted transplantation in children. The V gene lost 1 base and the J gene lost 7 bases, with 11 bases spanning the gap. The CDR3 is 14 residues long. Germline lookup yields CDR1 LGHNA and CDR2 YNFKEQ. During its preparation, the TCRbeta library received unique molecular identifiers. TCRdb re-derived calls from the PCR reads in MiXCR, one entry per CDR3 protein. The sample carries 200,000 to 250,000 distinct CDR3 sequences, 12% recorded once. The material was PBMCs from the stem cell graft donor, obtained from the stem cell graft. The chain has TRBV4-2 and TRBJ2-1; D may match TRBD1 or TRBD2 (5 bases each). This receptor was obtained from a human donor who donated a stem cell graft to a child with acute lymphoblastic leukemia. CDR3: CASSQGPGRNEQFF. The CDR3 bases are TGTGCCAGCAGCCAAGGTCCGGGACGGAATGAGCAGTTCTTC.